This T cell receptor beta chain was captured by sequencing in a study of identifying expanded T cells in peripheral blood. Findings of the study overall: Clone count variance between two-week samples rose with total template count.

Regarding this clone: The antigen remains undetermined.

Collection occurred without any documented infections or immune events in donors. V dropped 4 bases and J dropped 10 bases, with 17 bases sitting between them. The CDR3 spans 14 residues. From germline, CDR1 is LNHNV and CDR2 YYDKDF (reference sequence). Sequencing was performed with immunoSEQ multiplex PCR; in TCRdb, only in-frame clones are kept and a portion is missing. The table lists approximately 79,000 clones, about 90% of them singletons, with over 2.5% in the top ten. The sequence was collected from a person aged 18 to 75 in good health. The chain combines TRBV15 with TRBJ1-5; a weak D match, TRBD1 (6 bases). Source material: blood. CDR3 amino acids: CATSTDRSRRPQHF. As DNA, the CDR3 is TGTGCCACCAGCACCGACAGGTCCCGCCGACCCCAGCATTTT.